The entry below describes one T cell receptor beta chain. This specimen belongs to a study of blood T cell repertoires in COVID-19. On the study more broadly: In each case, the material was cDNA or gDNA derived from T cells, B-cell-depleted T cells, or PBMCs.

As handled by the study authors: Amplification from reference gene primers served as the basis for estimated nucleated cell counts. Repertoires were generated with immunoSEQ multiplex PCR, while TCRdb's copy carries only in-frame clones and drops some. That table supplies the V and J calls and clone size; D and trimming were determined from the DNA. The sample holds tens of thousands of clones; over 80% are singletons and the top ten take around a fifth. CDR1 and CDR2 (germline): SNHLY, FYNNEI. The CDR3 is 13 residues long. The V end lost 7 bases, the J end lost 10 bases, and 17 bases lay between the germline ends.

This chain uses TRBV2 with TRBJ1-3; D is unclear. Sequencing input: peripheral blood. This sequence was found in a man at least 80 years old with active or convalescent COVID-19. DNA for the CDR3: TGTGCCAGCACCTTATTCGGGGAAAGAACCATATATTTT. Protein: CASTLFGERTIYF.